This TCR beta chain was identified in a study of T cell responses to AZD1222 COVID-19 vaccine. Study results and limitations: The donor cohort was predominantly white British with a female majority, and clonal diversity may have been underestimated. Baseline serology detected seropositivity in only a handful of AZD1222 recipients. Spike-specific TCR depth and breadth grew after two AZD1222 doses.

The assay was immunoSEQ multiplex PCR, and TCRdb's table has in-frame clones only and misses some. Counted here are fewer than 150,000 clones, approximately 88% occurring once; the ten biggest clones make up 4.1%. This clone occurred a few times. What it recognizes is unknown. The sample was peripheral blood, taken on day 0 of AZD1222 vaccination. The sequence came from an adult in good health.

This CDR3 reads CASSLGLADTEAFF. As DNA, the CDR3 is TGCGCCAGCAGCTTGGGCCTAGCAGACACTGAAGCTTTCTTT. The J gene is TRBJ1-1, the V gene TRBV5-1; D not resolved. The CDR3 extends over 14 amino acids. V lost 0 bases, J lost 3 bases, and 9 bases lay in between. Germline V gene data show CDR1 as SGHRS and CDR2 as YFSETQ.